This entry is about one T cell receptor beta chain. Other DNA sequences from this sample encode an identical CDR3 as well. CDR1 and CDR2 from the germline V gene are SGHTA and FQGNSA. V dropped 3 bases and J dropped 2 bases, with 10 bases sitting between them. The CDR3 covers 14 residues. These data are taken from a study of blood T cell repertoires in COVID-19. TCRdb keeps only in-frame clones here, not all; method: immunoSEQ multiplex PCR. The repertoire holds about 400,000 clones, with roughly 89% as singletons. The TCR was taken from a woman between 50 and 59 years old who had recovered from COVID-19. The sequenced sample consisted of PBMCs or T cells enriched from blood (not recorded which). The chain recombines TRBV7-2 with TRBJ2-5; perhaps TRBD1 as D (5 bases). CDR3 loop: CASSFQGSQETQYF. The CDR3 coding sequence is TGTGCCAGCAGCTTTCAGGGATCGCAAGAGACCCAGTACTTC.